Following are 5 T cell receptor beta chains from one sample sequenced in a study of T cell responses to AZD1222 COVID-19 vaccine. Data came from immunoSEQ multiplex PCR; TCRdb stores just in-frame clones and leaves some out. The table includes around 140,000 clones, around 89% detected once. Sequences were derived from peripheral blood, sampled on day 0 of AZD1222 vaccination. These receptors were collected from an adult in good health.

V and J are TRBV29-1 and TRBJ2-7, with a weak D call TRBD1 (5 bases). This CDR3 has 11 amino acids. Deletions cut 5 bases from V and 5 bases from J, with 10 bases between. Germline lookup yields CDR1 SQVTM and CDR2 ANQGSEA. This CDR3 is CSVYQGNEQYF. In nucleotides, the CDR3 is TGCAGCGTTTATCAGGGCAACGAGCAGTACTTC.

This chain connects TRBV19 to TRBJ1-2; no clear D. Between the trimmed V and J ends, which lost 7 bases and 0 bases, there was a span of 12 bases. Germline V gene sequence: CDR1 LNHDA, CDR2 SQIVND (reference sequence). The CDR3 extends over 14 amino acids. Here the CDR3 reads CASTHSYTNYGYTF. The CDR3 region has the DNA TGTGCCAGTACCCATTCGTATACTAACTATGGCTACACCTTC.

The chain is built from TRBV5-1 and TRBJ2-1; TRBD1 agrees at 9 bases. CDR1 is SGHRS, CDR2 YFSETQ, per germline. Unmatched junction bases numbered 7, after V lost 5 bases and J lost 4 bases. The length of the CDR3 is 15 residues. The CDR3 protein is CASRSDRGVYNEQFF. The CDR3 DNA reads TGCGCCAGCAGGTCGGACAGGGGAGTGTACAATGAGCAGTTCTTC.

The chain uses TRBV4-1 and TRBJ2-2; maybe TRBD1 (5 bases). V lost 8 bases and J 1 base, leaving 14 bases between the germline ends. Germline V gene sequence: CDR1 MGHRA, CDR2 YSYEKL. This CDR3 region has 15 residues. CDR3 in amino acids: CASSTSQGNTGELFF. The CDR3 DNA follows: TGCGCCAGCTCCACAAGTCAGGGGAACACCGGGGAGCTGTTTTTT.

This clone appeared once. The J gene is TRBJ1-2, the V gene TRBV5-4, with D perhaps matching TRBD1 (5 bases). CDR3 length: 13 residues. Per germline, CDR1 SGHNT and CDR2 YYREEE (reference sequence). V gave up 2 bases and J gave up 10 bases, with 15 bases separating them. The CDR3 sequence: CASSFGQGSIYTF. The CDR3 DNA is TGTGCCAGCAGCTTTGGGCAGGGATCCATCTACACCTTC.